Following are 26 T cell receptor beta chains from one sample sequenced in a study of CD8 T cells in ankylosing spondylitis. TCRdb reprocessed the 5' RACE reads with MiXCR, giving one entry per CDR3 protein. The data hold some 87,000 distinct CDR3 sequences, with around 10% observed a single time. What was sequenced was blood, either unsorted or a sorted T cell fraction (not recorded which). The receptor source for this set is a male donor with ankylosing spondylitis or in good health (not recorded which).

This clonotype was picked up many times. The chain couples TRBV24-1 to TRBJ2-7; 8 bases are a match to TRBD1. Germline values: CDR1 KGHDR, CDR2 SFDVKD. V gave up 4 bases and J gave up 2 bases; unmatched junction bases: 9. The CDR3 sequence is 16 residues long. Here the CDR3 reads CATSDSRDRITYEQYF. CDR3 bases: TGTGCCACCAGTGACTCCCGGGACAGGATAACCTACGAGCAGTACTTC.

This clonotype was seen many times. The chain combines TRBV29-1 with TRBJ1-3; D is unresolved. The CDR3 length is 12 residues. The germline V gene encodes CDR1 SQVTM and CDR2 ANQGSEA. V was clipped by 6 bases and J by 0 bases, with 6 bases between them. CDR3 loop: CSVEDSGNTIYF. CDR3 nucleotides: TGCAGCGTCGAGGACTCTGGAAACACCATATATTTT.

On this clonotype itself: Possible read error: a much larger clone is one base away. J is TRBJ2-7 and V is TRBV11-2; D may match TRBD1 or TRBD2 (5 bases each). This CDR3 spans 15 amino acids. The V gene's germline CDR1 is SGHAT and CDR2 FQNNGV. In DNA, the CDR3 is TGTGTCAGCAGCTTAGAGCAGGGAGTTACCTACGAGCAGTACTTC. Residues: CVSSLEQGVTYEQYF.

The chain joins TRBV7-9 to TRBJ2-1; D gene ambiguous. V shed 0 bases and J shed 8 bases, with 8 bases lying between them. Germline values: CDR1 SEHNR, CDR2 FQNEAQ (reference sequence). This CDR3 region has 13 residues. CDR3 amino acids: CASSLALRDEQFF. CDR3 sequence (DNA): TGTGCCAGCAGCTTAGCCCTTCGGGATGAGCAGTTCTTC.

This clonotype was recorded many times. The chain couples TRBV9 to TRBJ2-5, with D possibly being TRBD1 (6 bases). Trimming took off 3 bases at V and 5 bases at J, with 14 bases between the two ends. CDR1 SGDLS and CDR2 YYNGEE come from the germline V gene. This CDR3 is built from 14 residues. The chain's CDR3 is CASSAEQGWETQYF. CDR3 DNA sequence: TGTGCCAGCAGCGCTGAACAGGGTTGGGAGACCCAGTACTTC.

In regard to this clonotype: This may come from a read error, since a much larger clone is one base off. V usage is TRBV5-1 and J usage is TRBJ2-1; a possible D gene is TRBD2 (6 bases). The CDR3 length is 15 residues. Germline V gene data show CDR1 as SGHRS and CDR2 as YFSETQ. Here the CDR3 reads CVSSLEGFPYNEQFF. The CDR3 DNA sequence: TGCGTCAGCAGCTTGGAGGGATTCCCCTACAATGAGCAGTTCTTC.

The V and J genes are TRBV29-1 and TRBJ2-1, with a possible D match to TRBD2 (7 bases). Trimming took off 6 bases at V and 4 bases at J, with 28 bases between the two ends. This CDR3 contains 18 residues. Germline CDR1 and CDR2: SQVTM and ANQGSEA. This chain's CDR3 is CSVRGGGERGQSYNEQFF. The DNA for the CDR3 is TGCAGCGTGCGTGGGGGGGGCGAACGGGGACAAAGTTACAATGAGCAGTTCTTC.

As DNA, the CDR3 is TGTGCCAGCAGCTCTAATAACTATGGCTACACCTTC. It translates to CASSSNNYGYTF. V gene TRBV13 combines with J gene TRBJ1-2; D is unresolved. The germline CDR1 and CDR2 sequences are PRHDT and FYEKMQ (reference sequence). CDR3 length equals 12 residues. Between the trimmed V and J ends, which lost 4 bases and 1 base, there was a span of 4 bases. Full variable domain (remainder filled in from reference TRBV13 and TRBJ1-2): AAGVIQSPRHLIKEKRETATLKCYPIPRHDTVYWYQQGPGQDPQFLISFYEKMQSDKGSIPDRFSAQQFSDYHSELNMSSLELGDSALYFCASSSNNYGYTFGSGTRLTVV.

This clonotype was seen many times. This chain uses TRBV15 with TRBJ2-3; tentative D call: TRBD1 (6 bases). Trimming cost V 0 bases and J 3 bases, with 7 bases left between them. The CDR3 covers 14 residues. Germline V CDR1 and CDR2: LNHNV, YYDKDF (reference sequence). The CDR3 protein is CATSRDRGTDTQYF. DNA of the CDR3: TGTGCCACCAGCAGAGATAGGGGGACAGATACGCAGTATTTT.

This clonotype was seen repeatedly, ten times or more. The chain recombines TRBV29-1 with TRBJ1-4; D may be TRBD1 (6 bases). The germline CDR1 and CDR2 sequences are SQVTM and ANQGSEA. The V end was cut by 6 bases, the J end by 0 bases, with 14 bases between. The CDR3 runs 15 residues. The CDR3 DNA reads as TGCAGCGTGAGGGGGGGCGTCGCAACTAATGAAAAACTGTTTTTT. It codes for CSVRGGVATNEKLFF.

This clonotype was found many times. The V call is TRBV28, the J call TRBJ2-7; 7 nucleotides agree with TRBD1. The CDR3 extends over 14 amino acids. With 6 bases clipped from V and 3 bases from J, the junction kept 8 bases outside the gene matches. Germline V lookup: CDR1 MDHEN, CDR2 SYDVKM. Written as DNA, the CDR3 is TGTGCCAGCAGCTCTCCGGGACAGAGCTACGAGCAGTACTTC. Translating it yields CASSSPGQSYEQYF.

This rearrangement joins TRBV7-8 to TRBJ1-4; D gene unclear. The CDR3 loop spans 15 amino acids. Germline V gives CDR1 SGHVS, CDR2 FQNEAQ. Between the trimmed V and J ends, which lost 1 base and 7 bases, there was a span of 13 bases. The CDR3 spells CASSLEARIREKLFF. The CDR3 DNA sequence: TGTGCCAGCAGCTTAGAGGCCAGGATCCGTGAAAAACTGTTTTTT.

This clonotype was recorded at least ten times. This chain connects TRBV12-3 or TRBV12-4 to TRBJ1-1; D remains ambiguous. The CDR3 loop spans 15 amino acids. The V end lost 3 bases, the J end lost 4 bases, and 15 bases lay between the germline ends. The CDR3 here is CASSLPATRVTEAFF. The CDR3 DNA sequence: TGTGCCAGCAGTTTGCCCGCGACCCGGGTCACTGAAGCTTTCTTT.

This clonotype was detected ten times or more. The rearrangement uses TRBV12-3 or TRBV12-4 and TRBJ1-6; 8 positions match TRBD1. Trimming removed 5 bases from V and 9 bases from J; junction bases left unmatched: 12. This CDR3 has 16 residues. CDR3 region: CASSPQNRDRSSPLHF. CDR3 DNA sequence: TGTGCCAGCAGTCCACAAAACCGGGACAGGTCTTCACCCCTCCACTTT.

At least ten counts were recorded for this clonotype. The V gene is TRBV7-6, the J gene TRBJ2-5; the match to TRBD2 covers 12 bases. V was clipped by 3 bases and J by 5 bases; unmatched bases: 10. CDR1 and CDR2 from the germline V gene are SGHVS and FNYEAQ. The CDR3 is 17 amino acids. CDR3 sequence (DNA): TGTGCCAGCAGCTTGGGACTAGCGGGTTGGTTGGGTGAGACCCAGTACTTC. The encoded protein is CASSLGLAGWLGETQYF.

This clonotype was observed at least ten times. The chain employs TRBV21-1 and TRBJ2-7; TRBD2, the table's D call, lacks a check against the DNA. TRBV21-1 is a recognized pseudogene. This CDR3 has 15 residues. The DNA for the CDR3 is TGTGCCAGCAGCAAAGGACCGGGACTACCTTACGAGCAGTACTTC. Protein sequence: CASSKGPGLPYEQYF.

This chain connects TRBV19 to TRBJ1-3; TRBD1 is a possible D gene (6 bases). Per the germline V gene, CDR1 is LNHDA and CDR2 is SQIVND (reference sequence). Trimming shortened V by 8 bases and J by 0 bases, and 14 bases separated the two germline ends. The CDR3 extends over 15 amino acids. For the CDR3, the DNA is TGTGCCAGTGGAACCGGGACAAACTCTGGAAACACCATATATTTT. This encodes CASGTGTNSGNTIYF.

This clonotype was seen at least ten times. CDR3 amino acids: CASSSLPAGSSYEQYF. The CDR3 DNA reads TGTGCCAGCAGTTCCCTCCCGGCAGGAAGCTCCTACGAGCAGTACTTC. The V call is TRBV27, the J call TRBJ2-7; D uncertain. This CDR3 has 16 amino acids. V lost 4 bases, J lost 0 bases, and 16 bases lay in between. CDR1 and CDR2 (germline): MNHEY, SMNVEV (reference sequence).

This clonotype was recorded at least ten times. The rearrangement links TRBV28 to TRBJ1-4; no clear D. The length of the CDR3 is 14 residues. V was trimmed by 6 bases and J by 5 bases, leaving 13 bases between them. CDR1 and CDR2 (germline): MDHEN, SYDVKM. CDR3 bases: TGTGCCAGCAGCGAAGGTGGCAGAAATGAAAAACTGTTTTTT. It translates to CASSEGGRNEKLFF.

This clonotype was observed at least ten times. The gene calls are TRBV5-1 and TRBJ1-2; 10 nucleotides agree with TRBD1. With 4 bases clipped from V and 7 bases from J, the junction kept 10 bases outside the gene matches. The V gene's germline CDR1 is SGHRS and CDR2 YFSETQ. There are 15 residues in the CDR3. CDR3 sequence: CASSPYRTGGLGYTF. The CDR3 DNA reads as TGCGCCAGCAGCCCCTATCGGACAGGGGGTCTTGGCTACACCTTC.

This clonotype showed up many times. The chain links TRBV29-1 to TRBJ2-5; 7 nucleotides match TRBD2. The junction had 14 bases not matched to a gene; V was cut back by 2 bases and J by 2 bases. Germline V gives CDR1 SQVTM, CDR2 ANQGSEA. CDR3 size: 17 residues. As DNA, the CDR3 is TGCAGCGTTGAATACTTGTTGGGCCTAGCGGAACAAGAGACCCAGTACTTC. This translates into CSVEYLLGLAEQETQYF.

At least ten counts were recorded for this clonotype. The chain links TRBV18 to TRBJ2-3; TRBD1 is a possible D gene (6 bases). The CDR3 sequence is 17 residues long. Germline V gives CDR1 KGHSH, CDR2 LQKENI. Trimming stripped 3 bases from V and 0 bases from J, with 16 bases between. For the CDR3, the DNA is TGTGCCAGCTCACCGACCGGACAGCTTTCTAGCACAGATACGCAGTATTTT. Translated, it gives CASSPTGQLSSTDTQYF.

This clonotype was counted a few times. V is TRBV7-2 and J is TRBJ2-3; D is ambiguous. Germline CDR1 and CDR2: SGHTA and FQGNSA. The V and J ends lost 1 base and 2 bases respectively, with 7 bases between them. CDR3 length: 14 amino acids. The CDR3 DNA reads as TGTGCCAGCAGCTTAGGGTATCTCACAGATACGCAGTATTTT. Its protein product is CASSLGYLTDTQYF.

This clonotype came up many times. V and J are TRBV29-1 and TRBJ2-7; 7 nucleotides match TRBD2. There are 13 residues in the CDR3. J was trimmed by 0 bases and V by 3 bases; bases with no gene match: 2. Germline-derived CDR1 and CDR2 are SQVTM and ANQGSEA. The CDR3: CSVEGGTSYEQYF. CDR3 DNA: TGCAGCGTTGAGGGGGGGACCTCCTACGAGCAGTACTTC.

As for this clonotype: This may be a read error: a much more frequent sequence differs by one nucleotide. This rearrangement joins TRBV28 to TRBJ2-2, with D maybe TRBD2 (5 bases). The germline CDR1 and CDR2 sequences are MDHEN and SYDVKM. The CDR3 contains 15 residues. The CDR3: CASRADRLNTGEPFF. The CDR3 DNA reads as TGTGCCAGCAGGGCTGACCGCCTAAACACCGGGGAGCCGTTTTTT.

This clonotype came up many times. The chain couples TRBV15 to TRBJ2-3; TRBD2 might be the D (6 bases). Trimming left V 3 bases short and J 2 bases short, with 12 bases between. Germline CDR1 and CDR2: LNHNV and YYDKDF (reference sequence). The CDR3 totals 15 residues. CDR3 sequence (DNA): TGTGCCACCAGCAGCCGGGCGGGGAACACAGATACGCAGTATTTT. Translating gives CATSSRAGNTDTQYF.